This T cell receptor (beta chain) stems from a study of shared clonotypes between healthy human individuals. Broader study findings: Researchers sampled blood only, noting tissue repertoires likely differ.

The V gene's germline CDR1 is SGHRS and CDR2 YFSETQ. V lost 4 bases, J lost 1 base, and 2 bases stayed unmatched. This CDR3 contains 14 residues. TCRdb's copy holds only in-frame clones and misses some; the assay was immunoSEQ multiplex PCR. Of 2 million to 2.5 million clones listed, approximately 90% are singletons. Comments on this clone: Its matching antigen is unknown.

The sequenced sample was naive CD4+ T cells from PBMCs. Subset given: CD45RA+ positively selected. The chain is built from TRBV5-1 and TRBJ1-2, with TRBD1 identical over 9 bases. The origin of this receptor is a man between 18 and 35 years old in good health. Some clones in this sample may be carry-over from other donors' samples. The CDR3 region has the DNA TGCGCCAGCAGCCAGGACAGGGGTAACTATGGCTACACCTTC. This translates into CASSQDRGNYGYTF.